The clone carrying this TCR beta chain is labeled as medium-sized. Its antigen is currently unknown. This entry is derived from a study of spatial heterogeneity in lung cancer. General study findings and limits: It was found that expanded intratumoral alpha and beta TCR counts tracked tumor mutation counts.

Deletions cut 3 bases from V and 5 bases from J, with 14 bases between. CDR3 length: 14 residues. Regarding time point: sample taken at primary tumor resection. TCRdb ran MiXCR on the 5' RACE reads and lists one entry per CDR3 protein. Here the sample spans some 7,000 distinct CDR3 sequences, about an eighth being singletons. The chain is built from TRBV12-3 or TRBV12-4 and TRBJ2-7; D perhaps matches TRBD2 (6 bases). This receptor was obtained from a male donor with early-stage non-small cell lung cancer. Source: lung tumor tissue, taken at surgery. The DNA of the CDR3 is TGTGCCAGCAGTTTTTACGGGAGCGGTCACGAGCAGTACTTC. This gives the protein CASSFYGSGHEQYF.